The 25 T cell receptor beta chains below were found in one sample sequenced in a study of cytomegalovirus exposure and HLA in healthy donors. Both 60 Vbeta primers and 13 Jbeta primers went into the PCR. The assay was immunoSEQ multiplex PCR, and TCRdb's table has in-frame clones only and misses some. Counted here are around 120,000 clones, roughly 83% occurring once; the ten biggest clones make up around 4.5%. The specimen was PBMCs. Receptors were obtained from a man aged 25 to 40 in good health and CMV-seropositive.

A few counts support this clone. The chain has TRBV5-1 and TRBJ2-1, with TRBD2 matching over 7 bases. V shed 0 bases and J 4 bases; nucleotides not matched to a gene: 4. The CDR3 runs 15 residues. Germline V gene lookup returns CDR1 SGHRS and CDR2 YFSETQ. CDR3 in amino acids: CASSLEASGYNEQFF. In nucleotides, the CDR3 is TGCGCCAGCAGCTTGGAGGCTAGCGGATACAATGAGCAGTTCTTC.

The chain carries TRBV30 and TRBJ1-4; 8 bases align to TRBD1. The ends lost 1 base at V and 4 bases at J; junction bases unmatched: 8. This CDR3 has 16 residues. The V gene's germline CDR1 is GTSNPN and CDR2 SVGIG (reference sequence). Here the CDR3 DNA reads TGTGCCTGGAGTGGGAGCTGGGACAGGCTTAATGAAAAACTGTTTTTT. Encoded protein: CAWSGSWDRLNEKLFF.

For this clone: Relative to the germline gene, one junction end is altered; a read error may explain this. CDR3 coding DNA: TGTGCCAGCAGCCCGGACAGCGATCGCCTTCACTTC. It translates to CASSPDSDRLHF. V is TRBV4-2 and J is TRBJ2-7; tentative D call: TRBD1 (6 bases). Germline CDR1 is LGHNA and CDR2 is YNFKEQ. The CDR3 sequence is 12 residues long.

The CDR3 loop is CASRGARGNTGELFF. CDR3 nucleotide sequence: TGTGCCAGCCGTGGGGCCAGGGGAAATACCGGGGAGCTGTTTTTT. The gene calls are TRBV11-3 and TRBJ2-2, with D possibly TRBD1 on 6 matching bases. There are 15 residues in the CDR3. The germline gives CDR1 SGHNT, CDR2 YENEEA. Trimming left V 8 bases short and J 5 bases short, with 18 bases between.

This clone has just a few counts. This rearrangement joins TRBV12-5 to TRBJ1-1; D remains unclear. The CDR3 totals 13 residues. Trimming took off 5 bases at V and 0 bases at J, with 7 bases between the two ends. The germline V gene encodes CDR1 LGHNT and CDR2 FRNRAP. The CDR3 nucleotides read TGTGCTAGTGGTCTCCTATTGAACACTGAAGCTTTCTTT. It encodes CASGLLLNTEAFF. The full variable domain, in which reference TRBV12-5 and TRBJ1-1 provide the parts outside the CDR3, is DARVTQTPRHKVTEMGQEVTMRCQPILGHNTVFWYRQTMMQGLELLAYFRNRAPLDDSGMPKDRFSAEMPDATLATLKIQPSEPRDSAVYFCASGLLLNTEAFFGQGTRLTVV.

V is TRBV9 and J is TRBJ2-3, with a tentative D call TRBD2 (5 bases). V lost 4 bases, J lost 5 bases, and 17 bases lay in between. CDR3 length equals 15 residues. CDR1 and CDR2 (germline): SGDLS, YYNGEE. The CDR3 sequence: CASSIASTLGDTQYF. The CDR3 DNA reads TGTGCCAGCAGCATCGCTAGCACATTAGGAGATACGCAGTATTTT.

V is TRBV7-2 and J is TRBJ2-1; TRBD2 aligns across 7 bases. Germline CDR1 SGHTA, CDR2 FQGNSA. CDR3 length: 14 residues. The ends lost 3 bases at V and 7 bases at J; junction bases unmatched: 6. The CDR3 loop is CASSLASGLNEQFF. CDR3 nucleotide sequence: TGTGCCAGCAGCTTGGCTAGCGGCCTGAATGAGCAGTTCTTC.

The genes are TRBV6-5 and TRBJ2-1, with TRBD1 as a possible D gene (5 bases). Trimming stripped 2 bases from V and 7 bases from J, with 15 bases between. There are 15 residues in the CDR3. CDR1 and CDR2 from the germline V gene are MNHEY and SVGAGI. The CDR3 protein is CASSYTWTRGNEQFF. As DNA, the CDR3 is TGTGCCAGCAGTTACACCTGGACAAGGGGAAATGAGCAGTTCTTC.

The chain recombines TRBV5-6 with TRBJ1-1; 7 bases are shared with TRBD1. This CDR3 is built from 13 residues. With V trimmed by 6 bases and J by 3 bases, 5 bases remained unmatched. The germline V gene has CDR1 SGHDT and CDR2 YYEEEE. In DNA, the CDR3 is TGTGCCAGCAAAGCAGGGGGTCACACTGAAGCTTTCTTT. Its translation is CASKAGGHTEAFF.

V and J are TRBV7-2 and TRBJ1-1; no clear D gene. CDR1 and CDR2 from the germline V gene are SGHTA and FQGNSA. V lost 1 base and J lost 5, with 8 bases in between. CDR3 length: 13 amino acids. For the CDR3, the DNA is TGTGCCAGCAGCTTAGGTATCAGAACTGAAGCTTTCTTT. It is translated as CASSLGIRTEAFF.

The chain employs TRBV19 and TRBJ1-2, with 7 bases identical to TRBD1. Trimming at V came to 5 bases and at J to 8 bases, leaving 8 bases not matched to a gene. Germline assignment: CDR1 LNHDA and CDR2 SQIVND (reference sequence). The CDR3 is 13 amino acids. The CDR3 region has the DNA TGTGCCAGTAGTCGGGACAGCGGAGGGGGCTACACCTTC. This translates into CASSRDSGGGYTF.

V gene TRBV7-3 combines with J gene TRBJ2-2; TRBD2 agrees at 7 bases. Germline V lookup: CDR1 SGHTA, CDR2 FQGTGA. The CDR3 consists of 16 residues. Germline trimming cut 0 bases from V and 0 bases from J; bases unmatched to any gene: 1. CDR3 sequence reads: CASSLTLAPNTGELFF. The CDR3 DNA is TGTGCCAGCAGCTTAACACTAGCGCCGAACACCGGGGAGCTGTTTTTT.

This clone was observed a single time. DNA of the CDR3: TGTGCCAGCAGTATGGACAGGAACACTGAAGCTTTCTTT. Translated, it gives CASSMDRNTEAFF. V and J are TRBV5-8 and TRBJ1-1; TRBD1 might be the D (6 bases). CDR3 length: 13 amino acids. The V gene lost 5 bases and the J gene lost 1 base, with 9 bases spanning the gap. Germline V CDR1 and CDR2: SGHTS, YDEGEE.

Notes on this clone: The junction departs from the called germline gene at one end, perhaps through a read error. The chain recombines TRBV7-9 with TRBJ1-3, with 9 bases lining up with TRBD1. CDR3 size: 19 residues. Germline V CDR1 and CDR2: SEHNR, FQNEAQ (reference sequence). CDR3: CSSSHSGTGRPGKRNTIYF. The CDR3 DNA reads TGTTCCAGCAGCCATTCCGGGACAGGGCGCCCCGGAAAACGAAACACCATATATTTT.

The chain couples TRBV27 to TRBJ2-1; TRBD2 aligns across 11 bases. Unmatched junction bases numbered 8, after V lost 3 bases and J lost 4 bases. The V gene's germline CDR1 is MNHEY and CDR2 SMNVEV (reference sequence). This CDR3 contains 17 residues. The CDR3 region has the DNA TGTGCCAGCAGTTTTTTAGGTCGACTAGCGGGATACAATGAGCAGTTCTTC. This gives the protein CASSFLGRLAGYNEQFF.

The chain recombines TRBV29-1 with TRBJ2-7; TRBD1 matches at 9 bases. In germline, CDR1 is SQVTM, CDR2 ANQGSEA. This CDR3 contains 14 residues. Trimming took 6 bases from V and 7 from J; bases not matched to a gene: 13. The CDR3 sequence is CSVRPGQGSSEQYF. The CDR3 DNA reads TGCAGCGTCAGGCCGGGACAGGGATCGTCTGAGCAGTACTTC.

The chain couples TRBV15 to TRBJ2-3; 9 positions match TRBD2. CDR1 and CDR2 from the germline V gene are LNHNV and YYDKDF (reference sequence). After removal of 8 bases from V and 5 bases from J, the junction contained 8 bases not matched to a gene. The CDR3 sequence is 14 residues long. The CDR3 here is CATWASGNIDTQYF. In DNA, the CDR3 is TGTGCCACCTGGGCTAGCGGGAATATAGATACGCAGTATTTT. Filled out from reference TRBV15 and TRBJ2-3, the complete variable domain reads DAMVIQNPRYQVTQFGKPVTLSCSQTLNHNVMYWYQQKSSQAPKLLFHYYDKDFNNEADTPDNFQSRRPNTSFCFLDIRSPGLGDTAMYLCATWASGNIDTQYFGPGTRLTVL.

This clone was counted a single time. J is TRBJ2-7 and V is TRBV28; TRBD1 aligns across 9 bases. This CDR3 region has 18 residues. Looked up from germline, CDR1 is MDHEN and CDR2 is SYDVKM. Unmatched junction bases numbered 13, after V lost 4 bases and J lost 0 bases. The CDR3, as DNA: TGTGCCAGCAGTTCCCGGACAGGGGCTCGTCCGGGCTCCTACGAGCAGTACTTC. Amino acid sequence: CASSSRTGARPGSYEQYF.

The count of this clone is one. One junction end does not reproduce the germline sequence, and a read error may be involved. Other DNA sequences of this sample code for an identical CDR3. The chain uses TRBV7-9 and TRBJ2-7; TRBD1 matches 10 bases. CDR3 length: 16 amino acids. From germline, CDR1 is SEHNR and CDR2 FQNEAQ (reference sequence). CDR3 protein: CASSQPGQGTSYEQYF. The CDR3 bases are TGTGCCAGCAGTCAGCCGGGACAGGGGACTTCCTACGAGCAGTATTTC.

The chain links TRBV21-1 to TRBJ1-1; whether TRBD1, the table's D call, matches the DNA was not checked. TRBV21-1 is listed as a pseudogene. The CDR3 extends over 13 amino acids. In DNA form, the CDR3 reads TGTGCCAGCAGCACGAACAGAGACACTGAAGCTTTCTTT. This translates into CASSTNRDTEAFF.

The rearrangement uses TRBV2 and TRBJ2-3; no reliable D call. Per the germline V gene, CDR1 is SNHLY and CDR2 is FYNNEI. With 2 bases removed from V and 5 bases from J, the gap between germline ends came to 5 bases. The CDR3 runs 12 residues. CDR3 nucleotide sequence: TGTGCCAGCAGTGAACTAGGAGATACGCAGTATTTT. Amino acids: CASSELGDTQYF.

This chain uses TRBV5-4 with TRBJ2-2, with 7 positions matching TRBD1. CDR1 and CDR2 (germline): SGHNT, YYREEE (reference sequence). There are 16 residues in the CDR3. The J segment lost 1 base and the V segment lost 3 bases, leaving 6 bases of the junction unmatched. The CDR3 nucleotides read TGTGCCAGCAGCTCGGCGACAGGGAGGAACACCGGGGAGCTGTTTTTT. This encodes CASSSATGRNTGELFF.

The chain carries TRBV27 and TRBJ1-6, with D tentatively TRBD1 (5 bases). Germline CDR1 reads MNHEY; CDR2 reads SMNVEV (reference sequence). V was clipped by 6 bases and J by 5 bases, with 11 bases between them. CDR3 length: 14 residues. CDR3: CASRRGRDNSPLHF. Written as DNA, the CDR3 is TGTGCCAGCAGGCGGGGACGGGATAATTCACCCCTCCACTTT.

The CDR3 nucleotides are TGCGCCAGCAGCCCGGAGACTAGCGGGGGCCAAGAGACCCAGTACTTC. Amino acids: CASSPETSGGQETQYF. The chain uses TRBV5-1 and TRBJ2-5; TRBD2 matches 12 bases. The J segment lost 1 base and the V segment lost 4 bases, leaving 5 bases of the junction unmatched. Germline V lookup: CDR1 SGHRS, CDR2 YFSETQ. The CDR3 has 16 amino acids.

V and J are TRBV4-3 and TRBJ2-3; 8 bases fit TRBD1. Germline loops: CDR1 LGHNA, CDR2 YSLEER. The CDR3 loop spans 16 amino acids. Losses at the gene ends were 4 bases for V and 3 bases for J; bases not matched to a gene: 9. In DNA form, the CDR3 reads TGCGCCAGCAGCCCGAGGGACAGGCGTCTAACAGATACGCAGTATTTT. Amino acid sequence: CASSPRDRRLTDTQYF.